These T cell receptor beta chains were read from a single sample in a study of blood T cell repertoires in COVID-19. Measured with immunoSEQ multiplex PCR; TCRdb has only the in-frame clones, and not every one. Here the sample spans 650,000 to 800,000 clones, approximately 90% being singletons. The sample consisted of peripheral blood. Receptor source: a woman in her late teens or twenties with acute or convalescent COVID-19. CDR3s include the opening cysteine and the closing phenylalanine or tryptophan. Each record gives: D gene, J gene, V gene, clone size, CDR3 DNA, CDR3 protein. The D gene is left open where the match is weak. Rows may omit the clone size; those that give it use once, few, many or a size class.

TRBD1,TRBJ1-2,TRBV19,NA,TGTGCCAGTAGTTCACAGGGGGAGGCTAACTATGGCTACACCTTC,CASSSQGEANYGYTF
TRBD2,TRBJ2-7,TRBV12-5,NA,TGTGCTAGTGGTAGGACTAGCGGGGGGGCATACGAGCAGTACTTC,CASGRTSGGAYEQYF
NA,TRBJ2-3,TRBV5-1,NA,TGCGCCAGCAGCTTGTGGGGGGGCGCTGGCACAGATACGCAGTATTTT,CASSLWGGAGTDTQYF
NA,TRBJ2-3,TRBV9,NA,TGTGCCAGCAGCCTTTCCTCTAGGGGAGATACGCAGTATTTT,CASSLSSRGDTQYF
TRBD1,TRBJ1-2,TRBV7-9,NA,TGTGCCAGCAGCCCCGGGGACAGGTTGTATGGCTACACCTTC,CASSPGDRLYGYTF
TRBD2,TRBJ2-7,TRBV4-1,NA,TGCGCCAGCAGCCGCCTCCGGGTAGCGGGGGACGAGCAGTACTTC,CASSRLRVAGDEQYF
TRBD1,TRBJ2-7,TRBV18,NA,TGTGCCAGCTCAGCCGGGACAGGGACGGGCTCCTACGAGCAGTACTTC,CASSAGTGTGSYEQYF
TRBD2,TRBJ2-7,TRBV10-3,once,TGTGCCATCAGTGCCTTAGCGGGGGCCTCCTACGAGCAGTACTTC,CAISALAGASYEQYF
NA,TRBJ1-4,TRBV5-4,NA,TGTGCCAGCAGCTTGGCGGGGGGTGTTAATGAAAAACTGTTTTTT,CASSLAGGVNEKLFF
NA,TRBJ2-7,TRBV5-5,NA,TGTGCCAGCAGCCCCGAGGGGAGGTTTTTTAACGAGCAGTACTTC,CASSPEGRFFNEQYF
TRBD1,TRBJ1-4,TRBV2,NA,TGTGCCAGCAGTGAAAGGGGGCTCCCGAATGAAAAACTGTTTTTT,CASSERGLPNEKLFF
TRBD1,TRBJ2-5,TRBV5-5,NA,TGTGCCAGCAGCTTCTCGACAGGGGCTCCAGAGACCCAGTACTTC,CASSFSTGAPETQYF
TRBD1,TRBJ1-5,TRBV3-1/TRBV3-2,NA,TGTGCCAGCAGCCAAGTTCCCCAGCTCACAGGGGTAGGTCAGCCCCAGCATTTT,CASSQVPQLTGVGQPQHF
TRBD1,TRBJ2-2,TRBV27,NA,TGTGCCAGCAGCAATCCGAGGACAGGGAGGTCCGGGGAGCTGTTTTTT,CASSNPRTGRSGELFF
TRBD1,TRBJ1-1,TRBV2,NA,TGTGCCAGCAGCGACAGGGGAGGGAACACTGAAGCTTTCTTT,CASSDRGGNTEAFF
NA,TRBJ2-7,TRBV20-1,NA,TGCAGTGCTAGAGATGTCTCCGAGCAGTACTTC,CSARDVSEQYF
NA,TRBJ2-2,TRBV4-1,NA,TGCGCCAGCAGAGCCACCGGGGAGCTGTTTTTT,CASRATGELFF
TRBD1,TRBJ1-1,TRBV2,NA,TGTGCCAGCATGACAGGGAAAATCTCTGAAGCTTTCTTT,CASMTGKISEAFF
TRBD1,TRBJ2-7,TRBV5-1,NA,TGCGCCAGCAGCCGGACAGGGGCTACCTACGAGCAGTACTTC,CASSRTGATYEQYF
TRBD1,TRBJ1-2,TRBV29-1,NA,TGCAGCGTCCGAATAGGATCGGGACAGGACTATGGCTACACCTTC,CSVRIGSGQDYGYTF
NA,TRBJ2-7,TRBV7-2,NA,TGTGCCAGCAGCTTAGGCGGGACGCGCTACGAGCAGTACTTC,CASSLGGTRYEQYF
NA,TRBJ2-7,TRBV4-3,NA,TGCGCCAGCAGCCAAGAATGGGTCGGGGGCTACGAGCAGTACTTC,CASSQEWVGGYEQYF
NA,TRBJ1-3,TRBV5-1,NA,TGCGCCAGCAGCTTGGAACAGATTGAGGGAAACACCATATATTTT,CASSLEQIEGNTIYF
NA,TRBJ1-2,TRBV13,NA,TGTGCCAGCAGCTTAGGCGCCATAGCTAACTATGGCTACACCTTC,CASSLGAIANYGYTF
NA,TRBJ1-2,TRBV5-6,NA,TGTGCCAGCAGCTTGGCAGGGAGGAATGGCTACACCTTC,CASSLAGRNGYTF
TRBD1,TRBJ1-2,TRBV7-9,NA,TGTGCCAGCAGCTTAGCTACCGGGACAGGGGGGATCTATGGCTACACCTTC,CASSLATGTGGIYGYTF
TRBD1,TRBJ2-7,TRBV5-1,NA,TGCGCCAGCAGCTTGGGGGACAGGCCCAGCTCCTACGAGCAGTACTTC,CASSLGDRPSSYEQYF
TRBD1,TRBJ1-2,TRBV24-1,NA,TGTGCCACCTCCCCGGACAGGGACTATGGCTACACCTTC,CATSPDRDYGYTF
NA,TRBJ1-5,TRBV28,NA,TGTGCCAGCAGTTTATCGGGGAGGCGCAATCAGCCCCAGCATTTT,CASSLSGRRNQPQHF
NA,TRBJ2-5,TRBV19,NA,TGTGCCAGTAGTGCTAGGACACAAGAGACCCAGTACTTC,CASSARTQETQYF
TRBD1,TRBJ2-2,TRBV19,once,TGTGCCAGTCGGACAGGGTCGAACACCGGGGAGCTGTTTTTT,CASRTGSNTGELFF
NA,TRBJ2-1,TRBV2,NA,TGTGCCAGCACCCCTAGGTACGGGGATGAGCAGTTCTTC,CASTPRYGDEQFF
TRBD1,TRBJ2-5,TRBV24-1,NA,TGTGCCACCAGTACCGGACAGGAGGAGACCCAGTACTTC,CATSTGQEETQYF
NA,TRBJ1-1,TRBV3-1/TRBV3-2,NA,TGTGCCAGCAGCCACACATTCCGACAAAACACTGAAGCTTTCTTT,CASSHTFRQNTEAFF
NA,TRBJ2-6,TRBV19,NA,TGTGCCAGTAGCAGGGGAAACTCTGGGGCCAACGTCCTGACTTTC,CASSRGNSGANVLTF
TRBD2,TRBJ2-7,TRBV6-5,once,TGTGCCAGCAGTTACGCTAGCGGCTACGAGCAGTACTTC,CASSYASGYEQYF
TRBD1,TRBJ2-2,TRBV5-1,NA,TGCGCCAGCAGCTCCGGGACAGGGGGTCTTGCCGGGGAGCTGTTTTTT,CASSSGTGGLAGELFF
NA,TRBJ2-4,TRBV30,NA,TGTGCCTGGAGTGCCCGGTTAGACATTCAGTACTTC,CAWSARLDIQYF
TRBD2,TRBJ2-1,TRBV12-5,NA,TGTGCTAGTGCCCGGACTAGCGGGGGGGCCTTAGGAAATGAGCAGTTCTTC,CASARTSGGALGNEQFF
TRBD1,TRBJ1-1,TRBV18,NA,TGTGCCAGCTCACCGATGGACAGGACTGAAGCTTTCTTT,CASSPMDRTEAFF
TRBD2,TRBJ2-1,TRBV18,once,TGTGCCAGCTCTACCTTCGCTAGCGGGGCCTACAATGAGCAGTTCTTC,CASSTFASGAYNEQFF
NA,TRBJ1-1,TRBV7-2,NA,TGTGCCAGCACCCCAAGCCAGGGGTGGACTGAAGCTTTCTTT,CASTPSQGWTEAFF
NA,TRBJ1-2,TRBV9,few,TGTGCCAGCAGCCCTCTGGACACGGATTATGGCTACACCTTC,CASSPLDTDYGYTF
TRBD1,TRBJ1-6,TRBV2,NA,TGTGCCAGCAGAGACAGGGTCGGGAATTCACCCCTCCACTTT,CASRDRVGNSPLHF
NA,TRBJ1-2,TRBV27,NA,TGTGCCAGCAGTTCCAGGGGCATCGGCTACACCTTC,CASSSRGIGYTF
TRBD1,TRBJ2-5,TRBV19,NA,TGTGCCAGTAGCGTGACAGGGAATGAAGAGACCCAGTACTTC,CASSVTGNEETQYF
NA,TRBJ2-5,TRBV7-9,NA,TGTGCCAGCAGCTTGGTTCTGGGGAGAGAGACCCAGTACTTC,CASSLVLGRETQYF
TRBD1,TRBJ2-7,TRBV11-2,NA,TGTGCCAGCAGCTTAGATAGTACAGGGGCCTACGAGCAGTACTTC,CASSLDSTGAYEQYF
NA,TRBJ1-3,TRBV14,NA,TGTGCCAGCAGCCAAGAACGATCGGGGAGACCAGCACTCTCTGGAAACACCATATATTTT,CASSQERSGRPALSGNTIYF
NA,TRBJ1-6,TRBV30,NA,TGTGCCTGGACAGGGGAGTATAATTCACCCCTCCACTTT,CAWTGEYNSPLHF
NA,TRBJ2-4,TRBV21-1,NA,TGTGCCAGCAGCAAAGAGGTCGGGGACAAAAACATTCAGTACTTC,CASSKEVGDKNIQYF
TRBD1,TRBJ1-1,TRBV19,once,TGTGCCAGGGGACAGCAGAACACTGAAGCTTTCTTT,CARGQQNTEAFF
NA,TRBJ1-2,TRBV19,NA,TGTGCCAGTAACGAGGGTCTCGATGGCTACACCTTC,CASNEGLDGYTF
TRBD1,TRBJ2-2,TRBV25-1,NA,TGTGCCAGCAGTGAGGGCACAGGGGCGAACACCGGGGAGCTGTTTTTT,CASSEGTGANTGELFF
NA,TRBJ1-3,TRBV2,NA,TGTGCCAGCAGGCAGGGTGAAGTCAGCACCATATATTTT,CASRQGEVSTIYF
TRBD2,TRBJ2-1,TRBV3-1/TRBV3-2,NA,TGTGCCAGCAGCCAAGAAGTCGGGGGGTGGAATGAGCAGTTCTTC,CASSQEVGGWNEQFF
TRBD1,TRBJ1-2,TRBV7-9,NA,TGTGCCAGCACCTACTCGGGAGGGGGCGTAAGTGGCTACACCTTC,CASTYSGGGVSGYTF
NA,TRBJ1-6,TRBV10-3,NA,TGTGCCATCAGTGAGAACGACAGGTATTCACCCCTCCACTTT,CAISENDRYSPLHF
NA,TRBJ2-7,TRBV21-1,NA,TGTGCCAGCAGCAAAGAGGTGGGGGGGCCCGACGAGCAGTACTTC,CASSKEVGGPDEQYF